These 23 T cell receptor beta chains share one sample of origin, sequenced in a study of blood T cells in healthy people across ages. Next came a second PCR, run for roughly 6 to 11 cycles, which used a sample-barcoded 5' primer along with a J-beta primer mix. MiXCR, run by TCRdb on the 5' RACE reads, gives a single entry per CDR3 protein. The repertoire includes hundreds of thousands of distinct CDR3 sequences, under 55% of them detected once, and under 20% sits in the top ten. The source material was blood. Receptors originate from a man aged 60 to 75 in good health.

This chain joins TRBV24-1 and TRBJ1-1, with D hard to call. CDR1 is KGHDR, CDR2 SFDVKD, per germline. The CDR3 has 12 residues. Deletions cut 0 bases from V and 12 bases from J, with 10 bases between. CDR3 sequence: CATSDLRGATFF. In DNA form, the CDR3 reads TGTGCCACCAGTGATTTGCGAGGCGCCACTTTCTTT.

The chain is built from TRBV20-1 and TRBJ2-1, with TRBD1 as a possible D gene (5 bases). This CDR3 has 15 residues. Germline V gives CDR1 DFQATT, CDR2 SNEGSKA (reference sequence). V gave up 5 bases and J gave up 15 bases, with 29 bases separating them. This CDR3 is CSAGPDRGEQLRVFF. The CDR3 nucleotides read TGCAGTGCTGGTCCCGACAGAGGCGAACAACTAAGGGTGTTCTTC.

The CDR3 here is CASSLLGWAYEQFF. CDR3 sequence (DNA): TGTGCCAGCAGCTTACTAGGGTGGGCCTACGAGCAGTTCTTC. The V and J genes are TRBV6-6 and TRBJ2-1; tentatively, D is TRBD2 (5 bases). This CDR3 has 14 residues. Trimming removed 6 bases from V and 10 bases from J, with 19 bases in between. Germline V gene sequence: CDR1 MNHNY, CDR2 SVGAGI (reference sequence).

About this clonotype: At one of its ends the junction is not consistent with the germline gene, which may arise from a read error. The CDR3 DNA follows: TGTGCCAGCAGCCCAGCGATGGGTACGGACAGGTCCTACGGGCAGTACTTC. Translated, it gives CASSPAMGTDRSYGQYF. The chain combines TRBV7-1 with TRBJ2-7, with 7 nucleotides matching TRBD1. TRBV7-1 is noted as an ORF with a role that remains uncertain. The CDR3 extends over 17 amino acids.

The chain is built from TRBV12-3 or TRBV12-4 and TRBJ2-5; 8 bases fit TRBD2. This CDR3 comprises 13 residues. J gave up 11 bases and V 5 bases, and 10 bases lay outside the gene matches. The CDR3 region has the DNA TGTGCCAGCAGTCCGGGGACTAGTGATGAGCAGTACTTC. Encoded protein: CASSPGTSDEQYF.

J is TRBJ2-7 and V is TRBV7-2; 7 bases are a match to TRBD1. Germline V gene lookup returns CDR1 SGHTA and CDR2 FQGNSA. CDR3 size: 15 residues. V dropped 3 bases and J dropped 3; count of bases not matched to a gene: 8. CDR3 amino acids: CASSLIRGNLYEQYF. CDR3 nucleotides: TGTGCCAGCAGCTTGATCAGGGGGAACCTCTACGAGCAGTACTTC.

This clonotype was counted a few times. V and J are TRBV20-1 and TRBJ1-1; D unresolved. Trimming removed 0 bases at V and 4 bases at J, with 9 bases between. Germline V lookup: CDR1 DFQATT, CDR2 SNEGSKA (reference sequence). The CDR3 consists of 13 residues. The CDR3 region is CSARDPIATEAFF. CDR3 nucleotide sequence: TGCAGTGCTAGAGATCCGATAGCCACTGAAGCTTTCTTT.

The chain employs TRBV11-3 and TRBJ2-7; TRBD2 matches 8 bases. V shed 5 bases and J 7 bases; nucleotides not matched to a gene: 16. The CDR3 runs 16 residues. From germline, CDR1 is SGHNT and CDR2 YENEEA. The CDR3 DNA is TGTGCCAGCAGCCGGAGATCCGGGACTAGGATCGATGAGCAGTACTTC. Translating gives CASSRRSGTRIDEQYF.

This chain connects TRBV6-2 or TRBV6-3 to TRBJ2-1, with TRBD2 matching 10 bases. The V gene's germline CDR1 is MNHEY and CDR2 SVGEGT. This CDR3 has 17 residues. With V trimmed by 4 bases and J by 4 bases, 10 bases remained unmatched. Written as DNA, the CDR3 is TGTGCCAGCAGTTTTGACTCTCTAGCGGGGGCTTACAATGAGCAGTTCTTC. It yields the protein CASSFDSLAGAYNEQFF.

This clonotype was observed a few times. The chain has TRBV29-1 and TRBJ2-7; D perhaps matches TRBD1 (6 bases). Germline values: CDR1 SQVTM, CDR2 ANQGSEA. V was clipped by 4 bases and J by 3 bases, with 19 bases between them. The CDR3 is 15 amino acids. The CDR3 nucleotides are TGCAGCGTTGCCCCATCAACAGGGCTAAACTACGAGCAGTACTTC. Amino acid sequence: CSVAPSTGLNYEQYF.

The gene calls are TRBV6-6 and TRBJ1-6, with 9 positions matching TRBD1. V was pared by 6 bases and J by 6 bases, with 6 bases of the junction left unmatched. The CDR3 is made up of 15 amino acids. Germline CDR1 reads MNHNY; CDR2 reads SVGAGI (reference sequence). This CDR3 is CASRHIQGANSPLHF. The CDR3 DNA is TGTGCCAGCAGACATATACAGGGGGCTAATTCACCCCTCCACTTT.

This clonotype has just a few counts. The rearrangement uses TRBV28 and TRBJ2-3, with 9 nucleotides matching TRBD2. With 5 bases clipped from V and 2 bases from J, the junction kept 5 bases outside the gene matches. The CDR3 is 15 amino acids. The V gene's germline CDR1 is MDHEN and CDR2 SYDVKM. Written as DNA, the CDR3 is TGTGCCAGCAGTCCTAGCGGGGAACCCACAGATACGCAGTATTTT. Protein: CASSPSGEPTDTQYF.

In this sample, this clonotype turned up a few times. The V gene is TRBV6-6, the J gene TRBJ2-7; a possible D gene is TRBD2 (6 bases). V lost 6 bases and J lost 2, with 8 bases in between. CDR3 length equals 12 residues. Germline V gene lookup returns CDR1 MNHNY and CDR2 SVGAGI (reference sequence). The CDR3 reads CASSREAYEQYF. CDR3 sequence (DNA): TGTGCCAGCAGCAGGGAGGCCTACGAGCAGTACTTC.

The V gene is TRBV29-1, the J gene TRBJ2-1, with 10 bases matching TRBD1. The CDR3 is 14 amino acids. Losses at the gene ends were 7 bases for V and 11 bases for J; bases not matched to a gene: 14. From germline, CDR1 is SQVTM and CDR2 ANQGSEA. CDR3 sequence: CSGSVGQGKRKQFF. Here the CDR3 DNA reads TGCAGCGGTTCAGTGGGACAGGGGAAGAGGAAGCAGTTCTTC.

This clonotype was observed a handful of times. The chain combines TRBV20-1 with TRBJ2-1; TRBD1 aligns across 8 bases. This CDR3 is 15 amino acids long. V dropped 3 bases and J dropped 7; count of bases not matched to a gene: 11. Germline CDR1 and CDR2: DFQATT and SNEGSKA (reference sequence). CDR3 amino acids: CSARNSGTGLNEQFF. The CDR3, as DNA: TGCAGTGCTAGGAACTCCGGGACAGGCCTGAATGAGCAGTTCTTC.

This clonotype came up many times. DNA of the CDR3: TGCAGCGTTGAAACAAACTATGGCTACACCTTC. Protein sequence: CSVETNYGYTF. The chain combines TRBV29-1 with TRBJ1-2; no clear D. The CDR3 contains 11 residues. Trimming took off 2 bases at V and 2 bases at J, with 3 bases between the two ends. Germline loops: CDR1 SQVTM, CDR2 ANQGSEA.

The chain has TRBV12-3 or TRBV12-4 and TRBJ1-2; D remains unclear. This CDR3 spans 12 amino acids. The ends were cut back, 5 bases at V and 6 bases at J, with 10 bases in the middle. CDR3 nucleotides: TGTGCCAGCAGTCAGGTTTCCGATGGCTACACCTTC. Translated: CASSQVSDGYTF.

This clonotype was recorded a few times. The J gene is TRBJ2-5, the V gene TRBV11-3, with 10 bases matching TRBD1. The CDR3 length is 15 residues. The germline V gene encodes CDR1 SGHNT and CDR2 YENEEA. J gave up 4 bases and V 5 bases, and 7 bases lay outside the gene matches. In DNA, the CDR3 is TGTGCCAGCAGCCTGGGGACAGGGGCTGGAGAGACCCAGTACTTC. The encoded protein is CASSLGTGAGETQYF.

This clonotype was observed a handful of times. The rearrangement joins TRBV4-3 to TRBJ2-7; a weak D match, TRBD1 (5 bases). Germline CDR1 and CDR2: LGHNA and YSLEER. The CDR3 spans 15 residues. Trimming took 1 base from V and 5 from J, leaving 15 bases between them. CDR3 coding DNA: TGCGCCAGCAGCCAAGTCCGGCAGGGAAACCACGAGCAGTACTTC. Encoded protein: CASSQVRQGNHEQYF.

This sequence joins TRBV7-2 and TRBJ2-5; D is possibly TRBD2 (6 bases). V dropped 5 bases and J dropped 5 bases, with 15 bases sitting between them. The CDR3 is 14 amino acids. Germline values: CDR1 SGHTA, CDR2 FQGNSA. The CDR3 is CASSPRGLRETQYF. CDR3 in DNA: TGTGCCAGCAGCCCTAGGGGACTCAGGGAGACCCAGTACTTC.

This clonotype has only one observation. At one boundary the junction diverges from the germline segment, which might be a read error. The chain joins TRBV6-5 to TRBJ2-5, with 7 bases identical to TRBD1. This CDR3 comprises 13 residues. Germline V gene data show CDR1 as MNHEY and CDR2 as SVGAGI. In DNA, the CDR3 is TGTGCCGGCAGCGACAGGGTCTTAAAGACCCAGTACTTC. This translates into CAGSDRVLKTQYF.

This clonotype was seen many times. The chain employs TRBV6-6 and TRBJ2-7, with 9 bases lining up with TRBD1. J gave up 6 bases and V 5 bases, and 5 bases lay outside the gene matches. Germline lookup yields CDR1 MNHNY and CDR2 SVGAGI (reference sequence). This CDR3 is 13 amino acids long. Here the CDR3 reads CASSATGGSEQYF. The CDR3 nucleotides read TGTGCCAGCAGTGCCACAGGGGGCAGCGAGCAGTACTTC.

This sequence joins TRBV2 and TRBJ2-7; 8 positions agree with TRBD1. The CDR3 sequence is 11 residues long. V shed 11 bases, J shed 3 bases, and the junction held 3 bases outside the gene matches. In germline, CDR1 is SNHLY, CDR2 FYNNEI. The CDR3 DNA sequence: TGTGCCGGTGGACAGGGCTACGAGCAGTACTTC. Protein sequence: CAGGQGYEQYF.